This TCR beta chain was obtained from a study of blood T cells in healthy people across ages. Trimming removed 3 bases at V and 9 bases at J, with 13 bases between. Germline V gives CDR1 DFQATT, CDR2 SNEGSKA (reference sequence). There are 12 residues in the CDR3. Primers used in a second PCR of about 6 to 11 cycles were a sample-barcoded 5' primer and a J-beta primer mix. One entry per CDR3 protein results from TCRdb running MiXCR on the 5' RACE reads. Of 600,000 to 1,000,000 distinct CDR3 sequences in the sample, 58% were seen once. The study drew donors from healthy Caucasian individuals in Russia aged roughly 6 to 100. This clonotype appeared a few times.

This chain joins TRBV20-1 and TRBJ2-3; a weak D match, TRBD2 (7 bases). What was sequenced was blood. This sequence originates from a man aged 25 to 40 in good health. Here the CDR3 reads CSASFEGGTQYF. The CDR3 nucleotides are TGCAGTGCTAGTTTCGAGGGGGGGACGCAGTATTTT.